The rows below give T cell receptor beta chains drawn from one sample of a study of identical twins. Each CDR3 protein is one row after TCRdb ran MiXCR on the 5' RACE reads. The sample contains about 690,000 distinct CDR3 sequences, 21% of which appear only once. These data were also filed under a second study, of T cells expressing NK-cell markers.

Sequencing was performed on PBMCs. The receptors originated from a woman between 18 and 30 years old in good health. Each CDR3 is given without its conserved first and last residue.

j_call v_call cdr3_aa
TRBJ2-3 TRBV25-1 ASSESFGDTQY
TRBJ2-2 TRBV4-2 ASSPRVRGIYTGELF
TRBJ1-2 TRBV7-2 ASSLDTGSNGYT
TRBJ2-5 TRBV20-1 SARDGVNQETQY
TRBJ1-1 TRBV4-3 ASSQASNTEAF
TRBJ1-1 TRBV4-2 ASSQAQVGSAEAF
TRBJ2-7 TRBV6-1 ASNGNSYEQY
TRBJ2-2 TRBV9 ASSVDVSGELF
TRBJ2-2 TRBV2 ASLTPGQGTGELF
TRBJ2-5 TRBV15 ATSRRGRLADLGTQY
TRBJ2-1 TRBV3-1 ASSRRERRNEQF
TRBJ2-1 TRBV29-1 SVTRLAGGNEQF
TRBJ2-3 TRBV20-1 SAVRSGDTQY
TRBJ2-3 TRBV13 ASSSPKATDTQY
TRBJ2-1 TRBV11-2 ASSLEGARGSGRWGNEQF
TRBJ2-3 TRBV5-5 ASSLSEGADTQY
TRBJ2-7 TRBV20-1 SATLWAHEQY
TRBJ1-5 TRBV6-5 ASSYSPYNQPQH
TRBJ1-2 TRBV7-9 ASSLDGGTSYGYT
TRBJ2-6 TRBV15 ATSRGRDSGANVLT
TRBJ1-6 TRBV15 ATSIDRSHNSPLH
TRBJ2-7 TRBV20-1 SASGLAGGDEQY
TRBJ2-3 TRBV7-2 ASSLGAESTDTQY
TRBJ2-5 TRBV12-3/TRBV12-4 ASRWDLQETQY
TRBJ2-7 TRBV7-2 ASSNRASYEQY
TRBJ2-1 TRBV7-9 ASSFAGGPGDEQF
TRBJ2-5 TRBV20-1 SASRWETQY
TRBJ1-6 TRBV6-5 ASSYSQGARDSPLH
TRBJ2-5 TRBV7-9 ASSLTSGETQY
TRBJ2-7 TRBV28 ASSFCLYCTEQY
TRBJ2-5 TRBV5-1 ASTLTGAPQETQY
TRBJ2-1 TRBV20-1 SASGLAGVGNEQF
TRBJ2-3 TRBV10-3 AILAGATDTQY
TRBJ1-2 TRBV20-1 SAQTGADYGYT
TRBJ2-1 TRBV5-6 ASSPLDRASYNEQF
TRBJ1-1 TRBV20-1 SARRQVRDTEAF
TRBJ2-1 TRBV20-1 SVQPNEQF
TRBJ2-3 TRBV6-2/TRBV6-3 ASSYSPGEAGTDTQY
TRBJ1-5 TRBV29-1 SVVDQFSNQPQH
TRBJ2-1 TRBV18 ASSPIQSSSSYNEQF
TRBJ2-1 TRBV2 ASSQSGNRF
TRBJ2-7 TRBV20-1 SATGTSVGLSYEQY
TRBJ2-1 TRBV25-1 ASARTGYSNEQF
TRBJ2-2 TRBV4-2 ASSQERGGTGELF
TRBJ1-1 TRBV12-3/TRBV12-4 ASSLLATGLVF
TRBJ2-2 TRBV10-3 AIKGGPQGVQTGELF
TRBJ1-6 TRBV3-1 ASSQVVGGNSPLH
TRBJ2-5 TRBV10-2 ASRAFPGTQETQY
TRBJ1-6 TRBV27 ASSRAGGGNSPLH
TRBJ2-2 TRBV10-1 ASSEDRGNTGELF
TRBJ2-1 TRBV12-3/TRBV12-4 ASSRGGQVEGNEQF
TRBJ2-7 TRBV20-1 SADRGVEQY
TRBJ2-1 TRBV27 ASSFRRGDEQF
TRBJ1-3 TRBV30 AWSVEGSPGNTIY
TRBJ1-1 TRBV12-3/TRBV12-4 ASSLAQGVGAF